This T cell receptor (beta chain) is drawn from a study of PD-L1 blockade in urothelial cancer. The protocol was immunoSEQ multiplex PCR, while the TCRdb copy is restricted to in-frame clones and leaves out a portion. The repertoire holds tens of thousands of clones, about 82% seen once, with over 8.5% in the top ten. Time point noted: peripheral blood 6 weeks after treatment start. Germline V gene lookup returns CDR1 SGHVS and CDR2 FNYEAQ. This CDR3 is 14 amino acids long. Trimming stripped 0 bases from V and 2 bases from J, with 7 bases between. V is TRBV7-6 and J is TRBJ2-5, with D unclear. Sequencing used PBMCs, obtained around atezolizumab (anti-PD-L1) treatment. The TCR comes from a man aged 70-80 years with urothelial cancer. CDR3 DNA sequence: TGTGCCAGCAGCTTAGCCCCGGAGCAAGAGACCCAGTACTTC. It encodes CASSLAPEQETQYF.